This T cell receptor (beta chain) was documented in a study of T cells after posttransplantation cyclophosphamide. The length of the CDR3 is 13 residues. V lost 6 bases and J 0 bases, leaving 9 bases between the germline ends. In germline, CDR1 is ENHRY, CDR2 SYGVKD. Peripheral blood was collected from the related graft donor on the marrow donation day. Assay: immunoSEQ multiplex PCR; the TCRdb copy retains only in-frame clones and omits some. The data show 51,000 or so clones, around 94% seen once. The J gene is TRBJ2-7, the V gene TRBV10-3; D possibly corresponds to TRBD2 (6 bases). This receptor was obtained from a woman aged 25-40 years in good health and a related stem cell transplant donor. Sequenced: PBMCs. In nucleotides, the CDR3 is TGTGCCATCAGCCGGGACTCCTCCTACGAGCAGTACTTC. Protein: CAISRDSSYEQYF.